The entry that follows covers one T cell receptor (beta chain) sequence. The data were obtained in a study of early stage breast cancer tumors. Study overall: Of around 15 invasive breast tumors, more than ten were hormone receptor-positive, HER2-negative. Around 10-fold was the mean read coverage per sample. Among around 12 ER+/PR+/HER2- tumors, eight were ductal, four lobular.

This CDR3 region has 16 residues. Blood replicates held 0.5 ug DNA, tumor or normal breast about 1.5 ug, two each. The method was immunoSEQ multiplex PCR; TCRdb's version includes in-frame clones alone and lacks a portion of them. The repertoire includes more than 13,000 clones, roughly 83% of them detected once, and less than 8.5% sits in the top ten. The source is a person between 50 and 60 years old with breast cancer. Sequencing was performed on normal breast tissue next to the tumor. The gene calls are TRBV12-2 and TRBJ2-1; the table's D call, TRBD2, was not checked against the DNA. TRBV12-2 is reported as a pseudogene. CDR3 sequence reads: CASRPGTSGGANEQFF. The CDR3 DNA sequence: TGTGCAAGTCGCCCCGGGACTAGCGGGGGGGCCAATGAGCAGTTCTTC.